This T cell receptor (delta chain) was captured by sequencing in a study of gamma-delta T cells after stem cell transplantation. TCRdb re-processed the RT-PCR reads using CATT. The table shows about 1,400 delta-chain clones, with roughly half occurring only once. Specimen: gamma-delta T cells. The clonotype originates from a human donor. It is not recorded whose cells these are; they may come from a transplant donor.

The CDR3 DNA reads as TGTGCCTGTGACACTGTAACCCGGTACCCTGGGAACACCGATAAACTCATCTTT. Protein: CACDTVTRYPGNTDKLIF. This rearrangement joins TRDV2 to TRDJ1; D may be TRDD3 (5 bases). The germline CDR1 and CDR2 sequences are GEAIGNYY and EKD. V was clipped by 1 base and J by 0 bases, with 20 bases between them. The CDR3 spans 18 residues.